This T cell receptor beta chain was captured in a study of cytomegalovirus exposure and HLA in healthy donors (dated by TCRdb to about 2017). Background on the whole study: An earlier analysis of roughly 500 of the donors reported roughly 300 Gb of sequence data and 90 million to 120 million unique TCR beta sequences obtained from approximately 180 million T cells. Roughly 310 gigabases of sequencing data and 78 million or so unique TCR sequences were included in an early release covering 550 to 650 HLA-typed donors. Of the 300 to 500 genotyped donors, 65% to 90% were placed in the genetic ancestry cluster associated with self-reported Caucasian donors. The study aimed to test whether cataloging public T cell receptors could reveal signatures of past pathogen exposure. The T cell repertoires of about 700 subjects were profiled by immunosequencing and related to cytomegalovirus serostatus. Besides the first cohort of approximately 670 subjects, a separate validation cohort made up of over 100 different subjects was used. To predict cytomegalovirus infection status, the study brought together high-throughput TCR immunosequencing, statistical association of individual TCRs with disease status, and machine learning. A later analysis re-analyzed previously published TCR beta repertoires from several hundred donors and added high-resolution HLA genotyping to study TCR occurrence patterns. Rather than using new phenotypic data, the later analysis identified candidate immune exposures from TCR beta sequences and from how often those sequences occurred across donors. To decide whether each TCR beta V gene segment behaved as functional or pseudogenic, an earlier analysis of several hundred of the donors relied on high-throughput TCR beta sequencing. Donor age, sex, ethnicity and CMV serostatus were compiled together with the repertoire data. Genome-wide SNP genotypes for about 55% of the roughly 670 donors were used in a later genetic analysis, which treated that subset as a discovery cohort. Every repertoire in the discovery cohort had been generated on one and the same sequencing platform. Both class I and class II loci were covered by HLA typing, at four-digit resolution. Typing coverage varied by locus: roughly 620-640 donors for A, B, C, DRB1 and DQB1; more than 500 for DQA1; more than 600 for DPA1; some 470 for DPB1. Four or five DR-DQ haplotypes were handled as single units for association and clustering because linkage in the cohort was strong. Across under 500 genotyped donors of the cohort, an average of roughly 250,000 unique TCR beta nucleotide sequences per donor were sequenced, and 15% to 20% of those sequences were non-productive. The study at large found these results: A later analysis found that HLA-associated TCR beta chains were more clonally expanded and had lower generation probabilities than equally common non-associated chains. According to a later genetic analysis, donors in an Asian-associated ancestry cluster had fewer N-insertions in productive TCRs than the approximately 700-donor mean. Roughly uniform sequencing depth across donors was assumed in presence/absence analyses, although this assumption may not hold. The 87-base-pair reads could not distinguish some IMGT-functional V segments, including TRBV6-2 and TRBV6-3, so those segments were excluded. In a later analysis, the rate of TCR association differed among HLA loci, with DRB1 alleles having the most associated TCRs and HLA-C alleles having the fewest. This cohort had only TCR beta chains sequenced, and the lack of alpha or paired-chain data limited which features could be detected. The classifier was reported to diagnose cytomegalovirus status with high specificity and sensitivity in both the original cohort and the validation cohort. Several of the top co-occurrence clusters appeared to be linked to parvovirus B19, influenza, CMV and Epstein-Barr virus, according to a later analysis. In a later genetic analysis, a missense DCLRE1C variant was associated with V-gene and J-gene trimming of TCR beta chains, and the association was replicated in an independent cohort. Immune exposure information for the cohort was limited to CMV serostatus. A further reported finding was that TCR beta sequences accurately predicted the HLA-A and HLA-B alleles for most subjects in the first cohort. Linkage disequilibrium might explain the correlated functional status among segregating V segments, but an unknown experimental factor could not be excluded. A total of roughly 160 TCR beta chains were listed by the study as associated with cytomegalovirus. Specific HLA alleles were associated with 18,000 or so TCR beta sequences at a false discovery rate of 0.05 in a later analysis. Because some donors lacked HLA typing at each locus, the association tests relied only on the typed subset. Broadly in line with IMGT annotations, most TCR beta V segments showed up in productive rearrangements about 90% or about 30% of the time in an earlier analysis of approximately 600 of the donors. Most TCR sequences were seen in very few donors, while some public TCRs were found in many individuals. The authors suggested that the approach could potentially be extended to other disease states and immunological phenotypes. Because counts were too low, seventeen rarely observed V segments, including chromosome 9 orphons, were excluded from the earlier analysis of roughly 580 of the donors. Strong co-occurrence of HLA alleles, especially DR and DQ, made assigning TCR associations to individual alleles difficult. Most CMV-associated TCR beta chains appeared to be HLA-restricted in a later analysis, and the HLA associations seemed to be driven largely by CMV exposure. A cluster of highly shared sequence variants was judged likely to represent a technical artifact of the sequencing pipeline. In vitro tests confirmed that three of the cytomegalovirus-associated TCR beta chains recognize cytomegalovirus antigens.

Comment on this clone: Its antigen remains undetermined. Within one base of it there is no much larger clone, and no base qualities were kept.

Deletion took 2 bases off V and 6 bases off J, with a span of 15 bases between the germline ends. As encoded in the germline V gene, CDR1 is SGHRS while CDR2 is YFSETQ. The CDR3 holds 14 amino acids from the cysteine to the phenylalanine. Only the CDR3 portion is preserved as DNA: 42 bases, with reading frame beginning at the first base. Libraries were prepared through the immunoSEQ multiplex PCR assay. For the multiplex PCR, a mixture combining 60 forward primers for TCR Vbeta segments and 13 reverse primers for TCR Jbeta segments was used. A multiplex PCR assay on genomic DNA amplified the CDR3 region of rearranged TCR beta genes. Amplified TCR beta libraries were sequenced as 87-base-pair reads on the Illumina HiSeq System. The published analysis was carried out like this. Across the 666 repertoires, a later analysis counted 60 million to 90 million unique TCR beta chains, around 11 million of which were shared by at least two donors. Raw reads were error-corrected and collapsed into unique sequences by a nearest-neighbor algorithm in which closely related sequences were merged to remove PCR and sequencing errors. V, D and J gene segments were assigned by aligning CDR3 sequences to IMGT reference sequences. For a sequence to be retained, at least a six-nucleotide match to both a V gene segment and a J gene segment was required. Rearrangements were classified as productive when the CDR3 lacked stop codons and remained in frame with V and J, and all other rearrangements were classified as non-productive. Following IMGT convention, CDR3 was defined as the stretch from the second conserved V-encoded cysteine to the conserved J-encoded phenylalanine. The earlier analysis of a few hundred of the donors excluded sequences that lacked an unambiguous match to a single V gene segment. In an earlier analysis of roughly 500 of the donors, V segments were called functional above 56.7% productive rearrangements and were called segregating when the between-donor standard deviation exceeded 5%. To diagnose cytomegalovirus status from the catalog of TCR beta chain sequences, a statistical classification framework was built. V and J gene assignment, in a later analysis, came from comparing TCR nucleotide sequences with IMGT/GENE-DB human TR gene sequences. The TCRdist pipeline was used in a later analysis to assign CDR3 sequences and most-parsimonious VDJ recombination scenarios. In a later analysis, every TCR beta chain was defined by the combination of its CDR3 amino acid sequence and its V-gene family, and reads without a unique V-gene family were dropped. A later analysis removed 500 to 650 highly shared, low-generation-probability nucleotide sequences to deal with suspected cross-contamination and a sequencing artifact. In a later analysis, a clonal expansion index was calculated for each public chain from normalized within-repertoire ranks of inferred template counts. A later analysis computed generation probabilities with a VDJ recombination model fitted to out-of-frame rearrangements, and checked the results against IGoR. In a later analysis, TCR-TCR, TCR-HLA and TCR-CMV co-occurrence was scored with hypergeometric tests, and a repertoire-size bias correction was applied to TCR pairs. False discovery rates were estimated in a later analysis by permuting HLA or CMV assignments 20 times. In a later analysis, co-occurring TCRs were grouped with DBSCAN, and TCRdist sequence similarity was added when clustering was performed within HLA-allele-positive subsets. Co-occurrence clustering excluded repertoires with fewer than 30,000 or more than 120,000 public chains, plus five with anomalous nucleotide sharing. The clones in this table, taken by TCRdb from immuneACCESS, are in-frame only. Not every clone is retained; where verified, under half of the shortfall comes from an unresolved V gene, and the cause of the rest is unknown. V, J and clone size derive from that table, while D and trimming were established from the DNA sequence. Here the sample has 250,000 to 350,000 clones; approximately 90% occur a single time. In total, the top ten clones hold roughly 4% of the sample.

In total, roughly 710 healthy bone marrow donors made up the cohort. All cohort members were sampled while nominally healthy, although unrecorded immune exposures were likely present. The donor tested CMV seropositive and was one of the 289 seropositive cohort members. Each donor provided a peripheral blood sample, and peripheral blood mononuclear cells were used for TCR beta sequencing. Genomic DNA was extracted from the blood cell samples with the Qiagen DNeasy Blood Extraction Kit. The sequence joins TRBV5-1 to TRBJ2-7, with a tentative D gene TRBD2 over 5 matching bases. The sample consisted of PBMCs. This sequence was found in a man aged 40-49 years in good health and CMV-seropositive. In nucleotides, the sequence is TGCGCCAGCAGCTTAGGGTCGGGGTCGGGCGAGCAGTACTTC. This encodes CASSLGSGSGEQYF.